This entry lists 18 T cell receptor beta chains sequenced from one sample in a study of radiotherapy plus CTLA-4 blockade in lung cancer. Only in-frame clones appear in the TCRdb table, and some are missing; sequencing was by immunoSEQ multiplex PCR. This table has fewer than 85,000 clones, approximately 86% appearing once. The sample was peripheral blood, taken from a patient treated with radiotherapy plus ipilimumab. Receptors were obtained from a human donor with non-small cell lung cancer who had stable disease on radiotherapy plus ipilimumab.

V and J are TRBV9 and TRBJ2-7; TRBD1 might be the D (10 bases). V was cut by 4 bases and J by 5 bases, with 28 bases left in between. Germline CDR1 is SGDLS and CDR2 is YYNGEE. The CDR3 has 18 residues. CDR3 region: CASSPGQGTASGMNEQYF. In nucleotides, the CDR3 is TGTGCCAGCAGCCCGGGACAGGGGACGGCTAGCGGGATGAACGAGCAGTACTTC. The full variable domain, its missing parts supplied by reference TRBV9 and TRBJ2-7, is DSGVTQTPKHLITATGQRVTLRCSPRSGDLSVYWYQQSLDQGLQFLIQYYNGEERAKGNILERFSAQQFPDLHSELNLSSLELGDSALYFCASSPGQGTASGMNEQYFGPGTRLTVT.

V usage is TRBV5-1 and J usage is TRBJ2-5; maybe TRBD2 (7 bases). CDR3 size: 14 residues. V lost 6 bases, J lost 5 bases, and 17 bases lay in between. The germline gives CDR1 SGHRS, CDR2 YFSETQ. CDR3 amino acids: CASTGGGGFETQYF. The CDR3 DNA is TGCGCCAGCACCGGGGGCGGGGGATTTGAGACCCAGTACTTC.

The count of this clone is one. V usage is TRBV15 and J usage is TRBJ2-3; tentatively, D is TRBD1 or TRBD2 (6 bases each). V was shortened by 6 bases and J by 2 bases, with 15 bases between the two germline ends. The length of the CDR3 is 15 residues. Germline V gives CDR1 LNHNV, CDR2 YYDKDF (reference sequence). The CDR3 DNA sequence: TGTGCCACCAGTAGTCCCCCGGGGGCCACAGATACGCAGTATTTT. Protein: CATSSPPGATDTQYF.

The chain joins TRBV6-6 to TRBJ1-5; D gene unclear. The V end was cut by 0 bases, the J end by 3 bases, with 9 bases between. Germline CDR1 MNHNY, CDR2 SVGAGI (reference sequence). The CDR3 runs to 15 residues. The CDR3 reads CASSYSAETNQPQHF. The CDR3 bases are TGTGCCAGCAGTTACTCAGCTGAGACCAATCAGCCCCAGCATTTT.

The chain carries TRBV7-9 and TRBJ1-2; 7 positions agree with TRBD1. The V and J ends lost 3 bases and 8 bases, in that order; junction bases with no gene match: 3. Germline loops: CDR1 SEHNR, CDR2 FQNEAQ (reference sequence). The CDR3 extends over 12 amino acids. For the CDR3, the DNA is TGTGCCAGCAGCTTTAACAGGGGCGGCTACACCTTC. It codes for CASSFNRGGYTF.

V is TRBV19 and J is TRBJ2-1; TRBD2 agrees at 11 bases. Germline trimming cut 7 bases from V and 4 bases from J; bases unmatched to any gene: 9. CDR1 LNHDA and CDR2 SQIVND come from the germline V gene (reference sequence). This CDR3 has 16 amino acids. Here the CDR3 reads CASTPGASGGYNEQFF. The CDR3 DNA is TGTGCCAGTACCCCTGGGGCTAGCGGGGGGTACAATGAGCAGTTCTTC.

This chain uses TRBV19 with TRBJ2-2; no reliable D call. V was pared by 3 bases and J by 4 bases, with 3 bases between. The CDR3 has 12 amino acids. Germline V gene sequence: CDR1 LNHDA, CDR2 SQIVND (reference sequence). This CDR3 reads CASSIGTGELFF. CDR3 nucleotide sequence: TGTGCCAGTAGTATTGGCACCGGGGAGCTGTTTTTT. Supplemented by reference TRBV19 and TRBJ2-2, the full variable domain reads DGGITQSPKYLFRKEGQNVTLSCEQNLNHDAMYWYRQDPGQGLRLIYYSQIVNDFQKGDIAEGYSVSREKKESFPLTVTSAQKNPTAFYLCASSIGTGELFFGEGSRLTVL.

The table lists this clone with a few counts. The CDR3 nucleotides read TGTGCCAGTAGTATACGGAGGGCAGATACGCAGTATTTT. This encodes CASSIRRADTQYF. This chain connects TRBV19 to TRBJ2-3, with a possible D match to TRBD2 (6 bases). Trimming left V 2 bases short and J 4 bases short, with 7 bases between. CDR1 and CDR2 (germline): LNHDA, SQIVND (reference sequence). This CDR3 region has 13 residues.

The chain is built from TRBV2 and TRBJ2-7; the match to TRBD2 covers 7 bases. Trimming removed 7 bases from V and 3 bases from J; junction bases left unmatched: 9. The CDR3 covers 14 residues. Per germline, CDR1 SNHLY and CDR2 FYNNEI. CDR3 amino acids: CASKFSGEYYEQYF. The CDR3 coding sequence is TGTGCCAGCAAGTTCAGCGGGGAGTACTACGAGCAGTACTTC.

The count of this clone is one. Other DNA sequences from this sample encode an identical CDR3 as well. The CDR3 is CASSPGVTDTQYF. The CDR3 DNA is TGTGCCAGCTCACCGGGAGTCACAGATACGCAGTATTTT. The chain recombines TRBV18 with TRBJ2-3; TRBD2 might be the D (5 bases). Germline-derived CDR1 and CDR2 are KGHSH and LQKENI. The CDR3 length is 13 residues. Trimming removed 3 bases from V and 2 bases from J, with 6 bases in between.

This sequence joins TRBV10-3 and TRBJ1-1; possibly TRBD1 for D (6 bases). From germline, CDR1 is ENHRY and CDR2 SYGVKD. The CDR3 covers 13 residues. V was clipped by 2 bases and J by 3 bases, with 7 bases between them. CDR3 sequence: CAISEGGYTEAFF. The DNA for the CDR3 is TGTGCCATCAGTGAGGGGGGCTACACTGAAGCTTTCTTT.

CDR3 nucleotide sequence: TGTGCCAGCACCTCAGGGACTGGGGCCAACGTCCTGACTTTC. It yields the protein CASTSGTGANVLTF. The chain recombines TRBV6-5 with TRBJ2-6; D is perhaps TRBD1 (5 bases). The CDR3 contains 14 residues. The V gene lost 7 bases and the J gene lost 2 bases, with 9 bases spanning the gap. Germline loops: CDR1 MNHEY, CDR2 SVGAGI.

The chain joins TRBV5-1 to TRBJ1-3; D might be TRBD1 (5 bases). Germline V gene sequence: CDR1 SGHRS, CDR2 YFSETQ. The CDR3 extends over 15 amino acids. Trimming took off 0 bases at V and 0 bases at J, with 7 bases between the two ends. The CDR3 loop is CASSLDGHSGNTIYF. The CDR3 DNA follows: TGCGCCAGCAGCTTGGACGGACACTCTGGAAACACCATATATTTT.

The chain joins TRBV19 to TRBJ2-5, with TRBD2 matching over 9 bases. J gave up 5 bases and V 7 bases, and 8 bases lay outside the gene matches. This CDR3 has 14 amino acids. Germline lookup yields CDR1 LNHDA and CDR2 SQIVND (reference sequence). CDR3 in amino acids: CASKPRAGGETQYF. CDR3 nucleotides: TGTGCCAGTAAACCCCGAGCGGGAGGCGAGACCCAGTACTTC.

The gene calls are TRBV19 and TRBJ2-3; D remains unclear. V was pared by 6 bases and J by 3 bases, with 13 bases between. The CDR3 length is 14 residues. The germline gives CDR1 LNHDA, CDR2 SQIVND (reference sequence). In nucleotides, the CDR3 is TGTGCCAGTAGGCCCCCCGGAGTGACAGATACGCAGTATTTT. It translates to CASRPPGVTDTQYF. The entire variable domain, with the rest obtained from reference TRBV19 and TRBJ2-3, is as follows: DGGITQSPKYLFRKEGQNVTLSCEQNLNHDAMYWYRQDPGQGLRLIYYSQIVNDFQKGDIAEGYSVSREKKESFPLTVTSAQKNPTAFYLCASRPPGVTDTQYFGPGTRLTVL.

The chain combines TRBV2 with TRBJ2-5; D is unclear. Per germline, CDR1 SNHLY and CDR2 FYNNEI. The CDR3 runs 14 residues. V lost 2 bases and J lost 5, with 12 bases in between. The CDR3 reads CASSELGWAETQYF. The DNA for the CDR3 is TGTGCCAGCAGTGAACTGGGTTGGGCGGAGACCCAGTACTTC.

The genes are TRBV10-1 and TRBJ1-1; a weak D match, TRBD1 (5 bases). In germline, CDR1 is WNHNN, CDR2 SYGVQD (reference sequence). The V end lost 2 bases, the J end lost 1 base, and 14 bases lay between the germline ends. CDR3 length equals 16 residues. CDR3 region: CASSEAQGGGNTEAFF. The CDR3 nucleotides read TGCGCCAGCAGTGAGGCGCAGGGAGGAGGGAACACTGAAGCTTTCTTT.

The J gene is TRBJ2-7, the V gene TRBV6-5; D call uncertain. The CDR3 covers 11 residues. Germline assignment: CDR1 MNHEY and CDR2 SVGAGI. V dropped 6 bases and J dropped 7 bases, with 10 bases sitting between them. Written as DNA, the CDR3 is TGTGCCAGCAGGCTATACGCGGAGCAGTACTTC. The encoded protein is CASRLYAEQYF.